A single sample gave rise to the 18 T cell receptor beta chains below, sequenced in a study of T cell responses to AZD1222 COVID-19 vaccine (dated by TCRdb to the early 2020s). The sample's time point label is to be understood as: about 28 days (+/-7) after the second vaccine dose. Sample treatment or condition, as interpreted from the label and publication: meningococcal conjugate vaccine given as trial control. Receptors were amplified or captured by the immunoSEQ multiplex PCR assay. As stored in TCRdb, this immuneACCESS dataset retains in-frame rearrangements with V and J assigned. A fraction of the clones does not appear; measured against another copy, unresolved V genes explain less than half of the discrepancy, and the remainder lacks a known reason. A total of about 64,000 clones appear in this sample, about 90% of them only once. The biggest ten clones account for about 6% of the sample.

The starting material was peripheral blood, obtained 28 days after the second dose of the MenACWY control vaccine. Receptors originate from an adult who received the MenACWY meningococcal vaccine as a control.

This sequence joins TRBV13 and TRBJ2-7; D possibly corresponds to TRBD2 (5 bases). This CDR3 has 13 amino acids. The V gene lost 0 bases and the J gene lost 3 bases, with 6 bases spanning the gap. CDR1 is PRHDT, CDR2 FYEKMQ, per germline (reference sequence). This CDR3 reads CASSLGGVYEQYF. The CDR3 bases are TGTGCCAGCAGCTTAGGCGGGGTCTACGAGCAGTACTTC.

In DNA form, the CDR3 reads TGTGCCAGCAGCATGGGTCTGGGAGGGGAGACCCAGTACTTC. Its protein product is CASSMGLGGETQYF. The chain recombines TRBV7-3 with TRBJ2-5; 7 nucleotides agree with TRBD2. CDR1 and CDR2 from the germline V gene are SGHTA and FQGTGA. This CDR3 region has 14 residues. The trim removed 5 bases at V and 5 bases at J, leaving 8 bases unmatched.

Of note for this clone: The same CDR3 arises from other DNA sequences in this sample as well. DNA for the CDR3: TGTGCCAGTAGTAGGGACTACACCGGGGAGCTGTTTTTT. Protein product: CASSRDYTGELFF. The J gene is TRBJ2-2, the V gene TRBV19, with D tentatively TRBD2 (6 bases). CDR1 LNHDA and CDR2 SQIVND come from the germline V gene (reference sequence). V was cut by 4 bases and J by 3 bases, with 6 bases left in between. CDR3 size: 13 residues.

This chain uses TRBV5-1 with TRBJ1-5; 8 nucleotides match TRBD1. This CDR3 is 15 amino acids long. V was clipped by 0 bases and J by 7 bases; unmatched bases: 6. Germline loops: CDR1 SGHRS, CDR2 YFSETQ. In DNA, the CDR3 is TGCGCCAGCAGCTTGGCGGGACAGGAGGAGCAGCCCCAGCATTTT. Amino acid sequence: CASSLAGQEEQPQHF.

V usage is TRBV30 and J usage is TRBJ2-5, with TRBD2 as a possible D gene (6 bases). This CDR3 contains 13 residues. Per germline, CDR1 GTSNPN and CDR2 SVGIG (reference sequence). Trimming left V 5 bases short and J 6 bases short, with 16 bases between. Written as DNA, the CDR3 is TGTGCCTGGGAGGAGGGGTGGGGGAAGACCCAGTACTTC. This encodes CAWEEGWGKTQYF.

Here the CDR3 DNA reads TGTGCCAGCAGCAAAGGACAGGGGGCGAACACCGGGGAGCTGTTTTTT. This codes for CASSKGQGANTGELFF. The chain joins TRBV9 to TRBJ2-2; 10 bases map to TRBD1. Germline V lookup: CDR1 SGDLS, CDR2 YYNGEE. Trimming took 4 bases from V and 0 from J; bases not matched to a gene: 3. This CDR3 is 16 amino acids long.

V gene TRBV28 combines with J gene TRBJ2-2; 7 nucleotides line up with TRBD2. The CDR3 extends over 15 amino acids. The V segment lost 3 bases and the J segment 5 bases; nucleotides outside the gene matches: 6. The germline gives CDR1 MDHEN, CDR2 SYDVKM. CDR3 nucleotide sequence: TGTGCCAGCAGTTTCGGGGGAGGGCGAACCGGGGAGCTGTTTTTT. Amino acids: CASSFGGGRTGELFF.

This clone was observed a few times. The V and J genes are TRBV6-5 and TRBJ1-2; 7 positions agree with TRBD1. Germline V CDR1 and CDR2: MNHEY, SVGAGI. The CDR3 is made up of 14 amino acids. Trimming cost V 7 bases and J 6 bases; bases outside gene matches: 11. CDR3 nucleotide sequence: TGTGCCAGCACCTATTCACCCAGGGGGGATGGCTACACCTTC. Translated, it gives CASTYSPRGDGYTF.

The chain carries TRBV19 and TRBJ2-1; 7 positions agree with TRBD2. Germline trimming cut 3 bases from V and 10 bases from J; bases unmatched to any gene: 6. There are 13 residues in the CDR3. Per the germline V gene, CDR1 is LNHDA and CDR2 is SQIVND (reference sequence). The CDR3 DNA sequence: TGTGCCAGTAGTATGGCTAGCGGCCGCGAGCAGTTCTTC. This sequence encodes CASSMASGREQFF.

The rearrangement joins TRBV2 to TRBJ1-6; 8 bases fit TRBD1. Germline-derived CDR1 and CDR2 are SNHLY and FYNNEI. V shed 11 bases, J shed 10 bases, and the junction held 13 bases outside the gene matches. This CDR3 spans 14 amino acids. In DNA form, the CDR3 reads TGTGCCGGAACAGGGGGGCAGGGTTCCTCACCCCTCCACTTT. Its translation: CAGTGGQGSSPLHF.

This chain links TRBV12-3 or TRBV12-4 with TRBJ1-1, with D possibly being TRBD1 (6 bases). This CDR3 is built from 13 residues. V lost 5 bases, J lost 11 bases, and 18 bases lay in between. The CDR3 loop is CASSPTQGIGAFF. The CDR3 region has the DNA TGTGCCAGCAGTCCAACCCAGGGGATCGGGGCTTTCTTT.

The CDR3 nucleotides read TGTGCCTGGAGGGGGCCGGGAAGCAATCAGCCCCAGCATTTT. Protein sequence: CAWRGPGSNQPQHF. The chain is built from TRBV30 and TRBJ1-5, with TRBD1 as a possible D gene (5 bases). CDR1 and CDR2 (germline): GTSNPN, SVGIG (reference sequence). The CDR3 contains 14 residues. The V and J ends lost 3 bases and 1 base respectively, with 10 bases between them. Drawing the rest from reference TRBV30 and TRBJ1-5, the complete variable domain is SQTIHQWPATLVQPVGSPLSLECTVEGTSNPNLYWYRQAAGRGLQLLFYSVGIGQISSEVPQNLSASRPQDRQFILSSKKLLLSDSGFYLCAWRGPGSNQPQHFGDGTRLSIL.

The V call is TRBV18, the J call TRBJ2-5, with TRBD1 matching 7 bases. Per germline, CDR1 KGHSH and CDR2 LQKENI. With 7 bases clipped from V and 5 bases from J, the junction kept 10 bases outside the gene matches. The CDR3 extends over 14 amino acids. CDR3 in DNA: TGTGCCAGCTTCCTTCCGGGACAGTCTGAGACCCAGTACTTC. This sequence encodes CASFLPGQSETQYF.

The rearrangement joins TRBV28 to TRBJ1-1; D is unclear. Germline V gives CDR1 MDHEN, CDR2 SYDVKM. Trimming shortened V by 3 bases and J by 3 bases, and 11 bases separated the two germline ends. The CDR3 has 14 amino acids. The CDR3 DNA reads TGTGCCAGCAGTTTGAGGACTTGGGACACTGAAGCTTTCTTT. Translation: CASSLRTWDTEAFF.

Here the CDR3 reads CACTRGANYGYTF. CDR3 DNA: TGTGCCTGCACTAGAGGAGCAAACTATGGCTACACCTTC. The chain employs TRBV6-5 and TRBJ1-2; D gene unclear. Trimming took 11 bases from V and 2 from J, leaving 15 bases between them. From germline, CDR1 is MNHEY and CDR2 SVGAGI. This CDR3 has 13 amino acids.

The chain couples TRBV5-1 to TRBJ1-4, with D tentatively TRBD1 (5 bases). V lost 4 bases and J 0 bases, leaving 10 bases between the germline ends. This CDR3 is 15 amino acids long. Germline CDR1 and CDR2: SGHRS and YFSETQ. In nucleotides, the CDR3 is TGCGCCAGCAGCCCCGGGGCTGCAACTAATGAAAAACTGTTTTTT. Translating it yields CASSPGAATNEKLFF.

J is TRBJ2-7 and V is TRBV4-3; 9 nucleotides line up with TRBD1. The CDR3 has 15 residues. Germline CDR1 is LGHNA and CDR2 is YSLEER. J lost 4 bases, V lost 4 bases, and 8 bases had no gene match. In DNA form, the CDR3 reads TGCGCCAGCAGCCCGGGACAGGGAATGCCTTACGAGCAGTACTTC. This gives the protein CASSPGQGMPYEQYF.

This chain uses TRBV6-5 with TRBJ1-5, with no clear D. The CDR3 is made up of 12 amino acids. CDR1 and CDR2 (germline): MNHEY, SVGAGI. V was trimmed by 8 bases and J by 0 bases, leaving 5 bases between them. The CDR3 sequence: CASQYSNQPQHF. In nucleotides, the CDR3 is TGTGCCAGCCAGTATAGCAATCAGCCCCAGCATTTT.